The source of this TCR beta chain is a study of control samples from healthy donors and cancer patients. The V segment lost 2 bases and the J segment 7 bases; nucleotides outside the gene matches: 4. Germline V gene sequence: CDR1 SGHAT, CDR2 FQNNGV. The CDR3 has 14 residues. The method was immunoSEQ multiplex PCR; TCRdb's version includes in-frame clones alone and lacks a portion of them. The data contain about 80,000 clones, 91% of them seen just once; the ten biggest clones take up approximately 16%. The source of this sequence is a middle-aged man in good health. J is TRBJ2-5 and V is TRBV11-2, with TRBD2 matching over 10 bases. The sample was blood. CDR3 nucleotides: TGTGCCAGCAGCTTACTAGCGGGGGTCGGGACCCAGTACTTC. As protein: CASSLLAGVGTQYF.